The source of this TCR beta chain is a study of blood T cell repertoires in COVID-19. Profiling relied on immunoSEQ multiplex PCR, and the TCRdb table lists in-frame clones only, not all of them. The table includes some 100,000 clones, approximately 86% detected once. V shed 3 bases, J shed 8 bases, and the junction held 1 base outside the gene matches. Germline lookup yields CDR1 SGHAT and CDR2 FQNNGV. The CDR3 is made up of 14 amino acids. The genes are TRBV11-2 and TRBJ2-2; the match to TRBD2 covers 12 bases. The receptor was isolated from a woman aged 60 to 75 with acute or convalescent COVID-19. Material for sequencing was peripheral blood. This CDR3 is CASSFGLAGGELFF. CDR3 DNA: TGTGCCAGCAGCTTCGGACTAGCGGGAGGGGAGCTGTTTTTT.